This T cell receptor (beta chain) was captured by sequencing in a study of cytomegalovirus exposure and HLA in healthy donors. The donors (healthy individuals) were bone marrow donors. The V gene's germline CDR1 is SGDLS and CDR2 YYNGEE. Trimming shortened V by 5 bases and J by 2 bases, and 12 bases separated the two germline ends. CDR3 length: 14 residues. The primer mix had 60 Vbeta and 13 Jbeta primers. Libraries were prepared by immunoSEQ multiplex PCR; TCRdb keeps only in-frame clonotypes and omits some of them. The table has 150,000 to 200,000 clones, about 80% seen once. Sequencing was carried out using PBMCs. The TCR originated in a woman between 18 and 30 years old in good health and CMV-seropositive. The chain has TRBV9 and TRBJ2-3; D call uncertain. The CDR3 DNA reads as TGTGCCAGCAGTGGTGTGGGCACCACAGATACGCAGTATTTT. Translating gives CASSGVGTTDTQYF. Full variable domain (outside the CDR3, taken from reference TRBV9 and TRBJ2-3): DSGVTQTPKHLITATGQRVTLRCSPRSGDLSVYWYQQSLDQGLQFLIQYYNGEERAKGNILERFSAQQFPDLHSELNLSSLELGDSALYFCASSGVGTTDTQYFGPGTRLTVL.